This T cell receptor (beta chain) comes out of a study of blood T cell repertoires in COVID-19. Study details: Nucleic acid was either cDNA or gDNA, and it came from T cells, B-cell-depleted T cells, or PBMCs.

Germline CDR1 and CDR2: SGHRS and YFSETQ. The CDR3 runs to 14 residues. Trimming took 4 bases from V and 1 from J, leaving 11 bases between them. Only in-frame clones appear in the TCRdb table, and some are missing; sequencing was by immunoSEQ multiplex PCR. The sample contains 150,000 to 250,000 clones, roughly 79% of which appear only once. The V gene is TRBV5-1, the J gene TRBJ2-5; possibly TRBD1 for D (5 bases). The sample taken for sequencing was peripheral blood. This clonotype was obtained from a human donor with acute or convalescent COVID-19. The donor label of this sample is uncertain. This CDR3 is CASSGQGGQETQYF. The CDR3 DNA is TGCGCCAGCAGCGGCCAGGGCGGCCAAGAGACCCAGTACTTC.